These T cell receptor beta chains were read from a single sample in a study of cytomegalovirus exposure and HLA in healthy donors. Clones were read by immunoSEQ multiplex PCR, and TCRdb kept only the in-frame ones, dropping some. This table has over 150,000 clones, roughly four fifths appearing once. Material: PBMCs. Receptor source: a woman between 45 and 60 years old in good health and CMV-seropositive. Each CDR3 is given without its conserved first and last residue. The D gene is left open where the match is weak.

v_call,d_call,cdr3_aa
TRBV19,TRBD2,ASRGAGGRTDTQY
TRBV2,-,ASSEVRGNTEAF
TRBV4-1,TRBD1,ASSQDQKGQEAEAF
TRBV9,TRBD2,ASSVGGANSYEQY
TRBV11-2,-,ASSLEYPRVDAF
TRBV5-1,-,ASSFDMNTEAF
TRBV2,TRBD1,ASRDDREYGYT
TRBV5-1,-,ASSINQGLNTEAF
TRBV5-1,-,ASSLGALTDTQY
TRBV5-1,TRBD1,ASSFLGGESTGELF
TRBV7-8,-,ASSLFSKAGDTQY
TRBV19,-,ASSIVKQGSAKNIQY
TRBV13,-,ASSSLGAKETQY
TRBV9,TRBD2,ASSVGLADSNEQF
TRBV7-2,-,ASSPGATSNYGYT
TRBV9,TRBD1,ASSVGQGNGNTIY
TRBV2,TRBD1,ASRRGDSSNQPQH
TRBV6-1,-,ASSEVAGARTEAF
TRBV5-6,-,ASSLGYGRRTEAF
TRBV12-5,-,ASGPHPLDEQF
TRBV11-2,TRBD1,ASSLGTGTGDLAF
TRBV21-1,-,AVSLRGGGYT
TRBV14,-,ASSPGFNYGYT
TRBV4-1,TRBD2,ASSQDQRGGAWGTDTQY